The 20 T cell receptor beta chains given below trace back to one sample, sequenced in a study of beta chain features in type 1 diabetes. Their antigens are not known. Study-level points and caveats: Moderate but significant shortening of TCRB CDR3s was recorded in all four CD4+ subsets from Type 1 diabetes patients.

The whole isolated RNA underwent reverse transcription, so sequencing captured expressed TCRB transcripts. Assay used: immunoSEQ multiplex PCR; TCRdb lists only in-frame clones, some missing. The repertoire holds a few hundred thousand clones, with roughly 9.8% as singletons. Sequencing was carried out using central memory CD4+ T cells from blood. These receptors were taken from a man aged 25 to 40 with type 1 diabetes.

The chain is built from TRBV30 and TRBJ2-4; D possibly corresponds to TRBD2 (5 bases). CDR1 is GTSNPN, CDR2 SVGIG, per germline (reference sequence). The germline V and J ends were trimmed by 7 bases and 7 bases, with 17 bases remaining between them. The CDR3 is 13 residues long. Written as DNA, the CDR3 is TGTGCCTCCTGGACCCCGGGGTTCAACATTCAGTACTTC. It codes for CASWTPGFNIQYF.

With regard to this clone: The identical CDR3 is also encoded by other nucleotide sequences in the sample. This chain uses TRBV9 with TRBJ1-1; the D is unclear. Germline CDR1 reads SGDLS; CDR2 reads YYNGEE. V was clipped by 2 bases and J by 2 bases, with 10 bases between them. This CDR3 comprises 14 residues. Here the CDR3 DNA reads TGTGCCAGCAGCGTGGGCCAAGGAAACACTGAAGCTTTCTTT. Amino acid sequence: CASSVGQGNTEAFF.

The gene calls are TRBV29-1 and TRBJ2-7, with 9 bases lining up with TRBD1. Germline V gene data show CDR1 as SQVTM and CDR2 as ANQGSEA. CDR3 length equals 13 residues. Trimming removed 6 bases from V and 2 bases from J; junction bases left unmatched: 5. Here the CDR3 reads CSVATGGAYEQYF. CDR3 in DNA: TGCAGCGTAGCGACAGGGGGGGCCTACGAGCAGTACTTC.

V usage is TRBV5-4 and J usage is TRBJ2-1; the D gene could be TRBD1 or TRBD2 (5 bases each). Deletions cut 3 bases from V and 1 base from J, with 8 bases between. Germline CDR1 is SGHNT and CDR2 is YYREEE (reference sequence). The CDR3 contains 14 residues. The DNA of the CDR3 is TGTGCCAGCAGCTCCTGGGGGTCCTACAATGAGCAGTTCTTC. Translating it yields CASSSWGSYNEQFF. Using reference TRBV5-4 and TRBJ2-1 for the parts outside the CDR3, the full variable domain is ETGVTQSPTHLIKTRGQQVTLRCSSQSGHNTVSWYQQALGQGPQFIFQYYREEENGRGNFPPRFSGLQFPNYSSELNVNALELDDSALYLCASSSWGSYNEQFFGPGTRLTVL.

This clone was detected a few times. The chain employs TRBV21-1 and TRBJ1-4; the table's D call, TRBD1, has no DNA check behind it. TRBV21-1 has pseudogene status. The CDR3 is 12 amino acids. The CDR3 region has the DNA TGTGCCAGCTCACAGGGCCATGAAAAACTGTTTTTT. It translates to CASSQGHEKLFF.

CDR3 DNA sequence: TGCGCCGGGAGCGGGGCGCCGGGCAATGAGCAGTTCTTC. Its translation: CAGSGAPGNEQFF. The V and J genes are TRBV5-1 and TRBJ2-1; TRBD2 matches 7 bases. CDR1 is SGHRS and CDR2 is YFSETQ in the germline V gene. Trimming took 10 bases from V and 6 from J; bases not matched to a gene: 10. This CDR3 has 13 amino acids.

V is TRBV5-1 and J is TRBJ2-5; D gene unclear. Germline-derived CDR1 and CDR2 are SGHRS and YFSETQ. Trimming took off 0 bases at V and 5 bases at J, with 11 bases between the two ends. The CDR3 length is 14 residues. CDR3 in amino acids: CASSLGAASETQYF. DNA for the CDR3: TGCGCCAGCAGCTTGGGGGCAGCCTCGGAGACCCAGTACTTC.

A few counts support this clone. The gene calls are TRBV4-2 and TRBJ2-7, with 7 bases aligning to TRBD1. The V segment lost 6 bases and the J segment 5 bases; nucleotides outside the gene matches: 7. There are 13 residues in the CDR3. Germline lookup yields CDR1 LGHNA and CDR2 YNFKEQ. CDR3 protein: CASSRTGENEQYF. CDR3 nucleotide sequence: TGTGCCAGCAGTCGCACAGGGGAGAACGAGCAGTACTTC.

V gene TRBV7-2 combines with J gene TRBJ2-3; perhaps TRBD1 as D (6 bases). The V gene lost 1 base and the J gene lost 2 bases, with 13 bases spanning the gap. The V gene's germline CDR1 is SGHTA and CDR2 FQGNSA. The CDR3 runs to 16 residues. The DNA for the CDR3 is TGTGCCAGCAGCTTAGTTGGGGGCTCCTCCACAGATACGCAGTATTTT. Encoded protein: CASSLVGGSSTDTQYF.

J is TRBJ1-4 and V is TRBV7-2; 8 nucleotides agree with TRBD1. The germline gives CDR1 SGHTA, CDR2 FQGNSA. The ends lost 4 bases at V and 9 bases at J; junction bases unmatched: 4. The CDR3 contains 13 residues. The CDR3 DNA is TGTGCCAGCAGCTCGCAGGGGGCGCAAAAACTGTTTTTT. It yields the protein CASSSQGAQKLFF. Based on the CDR3 plus reference TRBV7-2 and TRBJ1-4, the full variable domain is GAGVSQSPSNKVTEKGKDVELRCDPISGHTALYWYRQSLGQGLEFLIYFQGNSAPDKSGLPSDRFSAERTGGSVSTLTIQRTQQEDSAVYLCASSSQGAQKLFFGSGTQLSVL.

This clone was detected ten times or more. The V gene is TRBV6-1, the J gene TRBJ2-7, with 9 bases lining up with TRBD2. V lost 3 bases to trimming and J lost 3 bases; unmatched junction nucleotides: 9. This CDR3 has 16 residues. The germline gives CDR1 MNHNS, CDR2 SASEGT. CDR3 protein: CASSDTLLAGYYEQYF. The CDR3 nucleotides read TGTGCCAGCAGTGATACGTTGCTAGCGGGGTACTACGAGCAGTACTTC.

The J gene is TRBJ2-4, the V gene TRBV7-2; D is possibly TRBD2 (6 bases). Per germline, CDR1 SGHTA and CDR2 FQGNSA. The ends were cut back, 6 bases at V and 4 bases at J, with 13 bases in the middle. The CDR3 contains 14 residues. CDR3 sequence (DNA): TGTGCCAGCAGACCGTCTAGCGCAAAAAACATTCAGTACTTC. Its translation: CASRPSSAKNIQYF.

This clone appeared a few times. This sequence joins TRBV29-1 and TRBJ1-3; TRBD1 agrees at 7 bases. The CDR3 sequence is 15 residues long. V lost 7 bases, J lost 2 bases, and 11 bases stayed unmatched. Per the germline V gene, CDR1 is SQVTM and CDR2 is ANQGSEA. The CDR3 bases are TGCAGCGCTGGGGAGGGGGCCGCCCCTGGAAACACCATATATTTT. Residues: CSAGEGAAPGNTIYF.

This clone was seen a handful of times. This chain links TRBV27 with TRBJ1-4; D is unclear. In germline, CDR1 is MNHEY, CDR2 SMNVEV (reference sequence). Trimming shortened V by 8 bases and J by 5 bases, and 9 bases separated the two germline ends. This CDR3 has 12 residues. CDR3 bases: TGTGCCAGCTCCTCGCTGAATGAAAAACTGTTTTTT. Amino acid sequence: CASSSLNEKLFF.

Notes on this clone: Other DNA sequences in the same sample also yield this CDR3. The V gene is TRBV28, the J gene TRBJ2-7, with D unresolved. The V end was cut by 6 bases, the J end by 3 bases, with 9 bases between. The CDR3 is 12 amino acids. In germline, CDR1 is MDHEN, CDR2 SYDVKM. CDR3: CASSLGGYEQYF. The DNA for the CDR3 is TGTGCCAGCAGCCTGGGCGGCTACGAGCAGTACTTC.

This clone was counted only a few times. V is TRBV2 and J is TRBJ2-1, with 9 bases identical to TRBD2. The ends lost 6 bases at V and 8 bases at J; junction bases unmatched: 8. The CDR3 length is 14 residues. Germline CDR1 and CDR2: SNHLY and FYNNEI. The CDR3 reads CASSGGRASDEQFF. The CDR3, as DNA: TGTGCCAGCAGCGGCGGGAGGGCCTCCGATGAGCAGTTCTTC. The variable domain in full, with the rest retrieved from reference TRBV2 and TRBJ2-1, is EPEVTQTPSHQVTQMGQEVILRCVPISNHLYFYWYRQILGQKVEFLVSFYNNEISEKSEIFDDQFSVERPDGSNFTLKIRSTKLEDSAMYFCASSGGRASDEQFFGPGTRLTVL.

J is TRBJ1-4 and V is TRBV18, with 7 nucleotides matching TRBD1. The germline V gene encodes CDR1 KGHSH and CDR2 LQKENI. The CDR3 is made up of 15 amino acids. The J segment lost 9 bases and the V segment lost 3 bases, leaving 10 bases of the junction unmatched. The DNA for the CDR3 is TGTGCCAGCTCACCCTCCGGGACAGCGGTGAAAAAACTGTTTTTT. The encoded protein is CASSPSGTAVKKLFF.

There are a few counts of this clone. One base separates it from a far larger clone, so it is likely a read error. This chain uses TRBV7-3 with TRBJ1-1, with TRBD1 identical over 9 bases. CDR3 length: 14 residues. Germline assignment: CDR1 SGHTA and CDR2 FQGTGA. The CDR3 bases are TGCGCCAGCAGCCCCCGGGACAGGGACACTGAAGCTTTCTTT. Translated, it gives CASSPRDRDTEAFF. Combining the CDR3 with reference TRBV7-3 and TRBJ1-1 gives the whole variable domain GAGVSQTPSNKVTEKGKYVELRCDPISGHTALYWYRQSLGQGPEFLIYFQGTGAADDSGLPNDRFFAVRPEGSVSTLKIQRTERGDSAVYLCASSPRDRDTEAFFGQGTRLTVV.

The chain joins TRBV27 to TRBJ1-1, with D maybe TRBD1 (6 bases). V dropped 2 bases and J dropped 11 bases, with 15 bases sitting between them. The CDR3 loop spans 13 amino acids. The germline V gene encodes CDR1 MNHEY and CDR2 SMNVEV (reference sequence). CDR3 coding DNA: TGTGCCAGCAGTTTAGGGGGGCCTAGAGAGGCTTTCTTT. This codes for CASSLGGPREAFF.

The rearrangement uses TRBV28 and TRBJ2-5; D possibly matches TRBD1 or TRBD2 (5 bases each). The CDR3 is 15 residues long. The germline V and J ends were trimmed by 7 bases and 5 bases, with 20 bases remaining between them. Per the germline V gene, CDR1 is MDHEN and CDR2 is SYDVKM. The chain's CDR3 is CASNLRGRKDETQYF. Here the CDR3 DNA reads TGTGCCAGCAACCTACGGGGACGGAAGGATGAGACCCAGTACTTC.